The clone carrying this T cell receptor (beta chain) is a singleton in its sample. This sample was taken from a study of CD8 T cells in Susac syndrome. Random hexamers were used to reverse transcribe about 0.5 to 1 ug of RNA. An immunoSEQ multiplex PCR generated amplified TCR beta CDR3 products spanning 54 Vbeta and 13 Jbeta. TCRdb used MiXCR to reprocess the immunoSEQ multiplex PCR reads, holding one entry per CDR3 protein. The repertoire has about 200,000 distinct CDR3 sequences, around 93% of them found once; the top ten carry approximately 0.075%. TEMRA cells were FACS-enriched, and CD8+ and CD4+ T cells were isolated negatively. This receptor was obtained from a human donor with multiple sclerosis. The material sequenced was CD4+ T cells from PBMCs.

The CDR3, as DNA: TGCGCCACCCCATCCGAGGCTTTCTTT. It encodes CATPSEAFF. The chain couples TRBV23-1 to TRBJ1-1, with unresolved D. TRBV23-1 is noted as an ORF with a role that remains uncertain. This CDR3 has 9 amino acids. V was trimmed by 10 bases and J by 11 bases, leaving 11 bases between them.